The rows below give T cell receptor beta chains drawn from one sample of a study of OX40 agonist ivuxolimab in advanced cancers. Data came from immunoSEQ multiplex PCR; TCRdb stores just in-frame clones and leaves some out. The profile shows about 7,000 clones, about 70% of them singletons. Specimen: CD4+ or CD8+ T cells sorted from blood, collected in a trial of the OX40 agonist ivuxolimab. These receptors were taken from an adult with an advanced solid tumor such as melanoma, head and neck, liver or kidney cancer. The CDR3 runs from the conserved cysteine through the conserved F or W. The order of the fields is D gene, V gene, clone size, J gene, CDR3 protein, CDR3 DNA. D genes are given only for firm matches. The size field is filled for only some rows; it gives once, few, many or a size class.

d_gene: NA; v_gene: TRBV28; abundance: NA; j_gene: TRBJ1-5; CDR3aa: CASSTREGIGNQPQHF; CDR3nt: TGTGCCAGCAGTACCAGGGAAGGGATCGGGAATCAGCCCCAGCATTTT
d_gene: NA; v_gene: TRBV7-9; abundance: few; j_gene: TRBJ1-1; CDR3aa: CASSFEGTEAFF; CDR3nt: TGTGCCAGCAGCTTTGAGGGCACTGAAGCTTTCTTT
d_gene: NA; v_gene: TRBV7-8; abundance: NA; j_gene: TRBJ1-1; CDR3aa: CASSLGGGASTEAFF; CDR3nt: TGTGCCAGCAGCTTGGGCGGGGGAGCTAGCACTGAAGCTTTCTTT